A selection of T cell receptor beta chains follows, all from one sample in a study of T cells in Graves' hyperthyroidism and ophthalmopathy. Using its own MiXCR run on the multiplex PCR reads, TCRdb lists one record per CDR3 protein. The sample records roughly 510,000 distinct CDR3 sequences, over 45% being singletons. Sequenced sample: peripheral blood or thyroid tissue (not recorded which). The receptors were gathered from an adult woman with Graves' disease, either hyperthyroidism or ophthalmopathy (not recorded which). CDR3s include the opening cysteine and the closing phenylalanine or tryptophan. A D gene is named only where the DNA matches it firmly. The size entry is marked missing in some rows and otherwise reads once, few, many or a size class.

v_gene: TRBV2; d_gene: TRBD1; abundance: .; j_gene: TRBJ1-5; CDR3nt: TGTGCCAGCAAGGGTGGGACAGGCAATCAGCCCCAGCATTTT; CDR3aa: CASKGGTGNQPQHF
v_gene: TRBV15; d_gene: .; abundance: few; j_gene: TRBJ1-4; CDR3nt: TGTGCCAGCAGCCCCTTTTTGGCGGCAACTAATGAAAAACTGTTTTTT; CDR3aa: CASSPFLAATNEKLFF
v_gene: TRBV7-2; d_gene: .; abundance: .; j_gene: TRBJ1-5; CDR3nt: TGTGCCAGCAGCTTGGGGGTGGCGGCTCAGCATTTT; CDR3aa: CASSLGVAAQHF
v_gene: TRBV19; d_gene: TRBD2; abundance: few; j_gene: TRBJ2-7; CDR3nt: TGTGCCAGTAGTACTCTGGGACTAGCGGGAGACGAGCAGTACTTC; CDR3aa: CASSTLGLAGDEQYF
v_gene: TRBV7-9; d_gene: .; abundance: .; j_gene: TRBJ2-7; CDR3nt: TGCGCCAGCAGCTTCCCAGAGAGGAGAGGGGCCTACGAGCAGTACTTC; CDR3aa: CASSFPERRGAYEQYF
v_gene: TRBV5-1; d_gene: TRBD1; abundance: many; j_gene: TRBJ1-6; CDR3nt: TGCGCCAGCAGACAGGGGTGGCGTAATTCACCCCTCCACTTT; CDR3aa: CASRQGWRNSPLHF
v_gene: TRBV27; d_gene: .; abundance: .; j_gene: TRBJ2-7; CDR3nt: TGTGCCAGCCGACTAGGGAAAATCTCCTGCGAGCAGTACTTC; CDR3aa: CASRLGKISCEQYF
v_gene: TRBV30; d_gene: .; abundance: .; j_gene: TRBJ1-1; CDR3nt: TGTGCCTGGAGTTGGGGAGCTTTCTTT; CDR3aa: CAWSWGAFF
v_gene: TRBV19; d_gene: .; abundance: once; j_gene: TRBJ1-6; CDR3nt: TGTGCCAGTAGTCCTGGGGGCTCTGGTAATTCACCCCTCCACTTT; CDR3aa: CASSPGGSGNSPLHF
v_gene: TRBV19; d_gene: .; abundance: .; j_gene: TRBJ2-5; CDR3nt: TGTGCCAGTAAAATGAGAAGAGCCAACCAAGAGACCCAGTACTTC; CDR3aa: CASKMRRANQETQYF
v_gene: TRBV4-3; d_gene: .; abundance: .; j_gene: TRBJ1-2; CDR3nt: TGCGCCAGCAGCCAAGATGTTACGGGGGCGGGAGATGGCTACACCTTC; CDR3aa: CASSQDVTGAGDGYTF
v_gene: TRBV7-9; d_gene: .; abundance: .; j_gene: TRBJ1-1; CDR3nt: TGTGCCAGCAGCTTGGTATGGGCAGTTGAATCGAACACTGAAGCTTTCTTT; CDR3aa: CASSLVWAVESNTEAFF
v_gene: TRBV10-2; d_gene: .; abundance: .; j_gene: TRBJ2-6; CDR3nt: TGCGCCAGCAGTCCCCTTGGCGGGAGGGCCAACGTCCTGACTTTC; CDR3aa: CASSPLGGRANVLTF
v_gene: TRBV5-1; d_gene: .; abundance: .; j_gene: TRBJ2-7; CDR3nt: TGCGCCAGCAGCTTGGATCCGGGGGGCGTTACGTCTTACGAGCAGTACTTC; CDR3aa: CASSLDPGGVTSYEQYF
v_gene: TRBV6-5; d_gene: .; abundance: once; j_gene: TRBJ1-6; CDR3nt: TGTGCCAGCAGTAACTTGGGACACCCAGGGATTTCACCCCTCCACTTT; CDR3aa: CASSNLGHPGISPLHF
v_gene: TRBV10-1; d_gene: .; abundance: many; j_gene: TRBJ2-3; CDR3nt: TGCGCCAGCAGTGAAGGAAGCGGGACAAGCACAGATACGCAGTATTTT; CDR3aa: CASSEGSGTSTDTQYF
v_gene: TRBV7-8; d_gene: TRBD1; abundance: once; j_gene: TRBJ2-7; CDR3nt: TGTGCCAGCAGCTTCCCCGGGGACAGCGACTACGAGCAGTACTTC; CDR3aa: CASSFPGDSDYEQYF
v_gene: TRBV30; d_gene: TRBD1; abundance: many; j_gene: TRBJ2-7; CDR3nt: TGTGCCTGGAGTGCCACAGGGGGATCCTACGAGCAGTACTTC; CDR3aa: CAWSATGGSYEQYF
v_gene: TRBV12-3/TRBV12-4; d_gene: .; abundance: many; j_gene: TRBJ2-7; CDR3nt: TGTGCCAGCAGAGGTCGGGGTTACGAGCAGTACTTC; CDR3aa: CASRGRGYEQYF
v_gene: TRBV20-1; d_gene: .; abundance: once; j_gene: TRBJ1-2; CDR3nt: TGCAGTGCTGAATCCCGGGACACTTCCGGGGACGATGGCGACACCTTC; CDR3aa: CSAESRDTSGDDGDTF
v_gene: TRBV14; d_gene: TRBD1; abundance: .; j_gene: TRBJ2-7; CDR3nt: TGTGCCAGCAGCCAACCCGGAATCGGGACAGGAACCTACGAGCAGTACTTC; CDR3aa: CASSQPGIGTGTYEQYF
v_gene: TRBV10-3; d_gene: TRBD2; abundance: many; j_gene: TRBJ2-7; CDR3nt: TGTGCCATCAACGAGGGCGGGAGTCAGTACGAGCAGTACTTC; CDR3aa: CAINEGGSQYEQYF
v_gene: TRBV12-3/TRBV12-4; d_gene: .; abundance: .; j_gene: TRBJ1-2; CDR3nt: TGTGCTAGTGGTTTGTACTCTTCAGGGCGTCGGGGCTACACCTTC; CDR3aa: CASGLYSSGRRGYTF
v_gene: TRBV9; d_gene: TRBD2; abundance: .; j_gene: TRBJ2-5; CDR3nt: TGTGCCAGCAGCCTTGGAGGGAGGGTGGAGACCCAGTACTTC; CDR3aa: CASSLGGRVETQYF
v_gene: TRBV3-1; d_gene: TRBD1; abundance: few; j_gene: TRBJ1-5; CDR3nt: TGTGCCAGCAGCCCCGACAGGGGGCCTCAGCCCCAGCATTTT; CDR3aa: CASSPDRGPQPQHF
v_gene: TRBV19; d_gene: .; abundance: .; j_gene: TRBJ1-1; CDR3nt: TGTGCCAGTAGCACCGGACACCGTAACACTGAAGCTTTCTTT; CDR3aa: CASSTGHRNTEAFF
v_gene: TRBV5-1; d_gene: TRBD1; abundance: many; j_gene: TRBJ1-1; CDR3nt: TGCGCCAGCACCCCTTGGGGCTACGAACAGGGGGCGCGGACTGAAGCTTTCTTT; CDR3aa: CASTPWGYEQGARTEAFF
v_gene: TRBV20-1; d_gene: .; abundance: .; j_gene: TRBJ1-2; CDR3nt: TGCAGTGCCCCCGATTCAGGGGACGATGGCTACACCTTC; CDR3aa: CSAPDSGDDGYTF
v_gene: TRBV7-9; d_gene: .; abundance: many; j_gene: TRBJ1-6; CDR3nt: TGTGCCAGCAGCTTACAAAGGCGGGGTAATTCACCCCTCCACTTT; CDR3aa: CASSLQRRGNSPLHF